One and the same sample provided the 22 T cell receptor beta chains below, sequenced in a study of human T cells and chemical hapten exposure. TCRdb called the RACE reads again in MiXCR, with one record for every CDR3 protein. Of approximately 350,000 distinct CDR3 sequences listed, around 6% are singletons. As to time point: patch test 2, 6 weeks after DPC sensitization. Treatment noted: therapeutic diphenylcyclopropenone sensitization with weekly scalp DPC. Sequences were derived from whole blood, sampled in connection with sensitization to the hapten diphenylcyclopropenone (DPC). All receptors come from a woman aged 18-35 years with alopecia areata. Some clones in this sample may be carry-over from other donors' samples.

Worth noting for this clonotype: A clone one base away is much larger, so this may be a read error. V and J are TRBV3-1 and TRBJ1-1; D is unclear. The CDR3 runs 13 residues. V was clipped by 1 base and J by 3 bases, with 6 bases between them. Looked up from germline, CDR1 is LGHDT and CDR2 is YNNKEL (reference sequence). This chain's CDR3 is CASSQARDTEAFF. The CDR3 nucleotides read TGTGCCAGCAGCCAAGCGCGGGACACTGAAGCTTTCTTT.

Note on this clonotype: This may stem from a read error, because a much larger clone lies one nucleotide away. The chain carries TRBV5-6 and TRBJ2-3, with 7 bases fitting TRBD2. Germline V gene sequence: CDR1 SGHDT, CDR2 YYEEEE. This CDR3 is 13 amino acids long. For the CDR3, the DNA is TGTGCCAGCAGACGGGAGGTCACAGATACGCAGTGTTTT. It codes for CASRREVTDTQCF.

This clonotype came up a few times. J is TRBJ1-1 and V is TRBV6-5, with 7 bases lining up with TRBD1. V trimming: 0 bases; J trimming: 9 bases; junction bases outside the gene matches: 4. The V gene's germline CDR1 is MNHEY and CDR2 SVGAGI. This CDR3 spans 13 amino acids. CDR3 region: CASSYSGTAQAFF. The DNA for the CDR3 is TGTGCCAGCAGTTACTCAGGGACAGCCCAAGCTTTCTTT.

V and J are TRBV21-1 and TRBJ1-2; TRBD1 is the table's D call and was not checked against the DNA. TRBV21-1 is termed a pseudogene. The CDR3 totals 17 residues. The CDR3 DNA reads as TGTGCCAGCAGCAAAAACCACATAAAGGGACAGCCCCGCCTCTACACCTTC. Translated: CASSKNHIKGQPRLYTF.

The sample holds many counts of this clonotype. V gene TRBV18 combines with J gene TRBJ2-4; the D call may be TRBD1 or TRBD2 (5 bases each). Germline V gene lookup returns CDR1 KGHSH and CDR2 LQKENI. The CDR3 is made up of 17 amino acids. Trimming pared 3 bases from V and 4 bases from J, leaving 19 bases between. The CDR3 loop is CASSPLAPGQLKNIQYF. The DNA of the CDR3 is TGTGCCAGCTCACCCCTCGCCCCGGGGCAGCTAAAAAACATTCAGTACTTC.

This clonotype came up many times. The chain has TRBV5-1 and TRBJ2-3; 9 bases are shared with TRBD2. Germline CDR1 and CDR2: SGHRS and YFSETQ. Trimming cost V 0 bases and J 4 bases; bases outside gene matches: 12. The CDR3 is 18 amino acids. CDR3 DNA: TGCGCCAGCAGCTTGGATAGACTAGCGGATGAGAGAGCAGATACGCAGTATTTT. Protein: CASSLDRLADERADTQYF.

The sample holds many counts of this clonotype. The chain carries TRBV11-2 and TRBJ1-6; D is undetermined. The germline V gene has CDR1 SGHAT and CDR2 FQNNGV. The V gene lost 6 bases and the J gene lost 7 bases, with 16 bases spanning the gap. This CDR3 is 15 amino acids long. CDR3 coding DNA: TGTGCCAGCAGTCTGACATCGGTGGGCAATTCACCCCTCCACTTT. Translation: CASSLTSVGNSPLHF.

The table lists this clonotype with a few counts. This chain joins TRBV12-3 or TRBV12-4 and TRBJ1-1; 8 positions agree with TRBD1. There are 16 residues in the CDR3. After removal of 0 bases from V and 2 bases from J, the junction contained 5 bases not matched to a gene. The DNA of the CDR3 is TGTGCCAGCAGTTTAGCTCCAGGACAGGGAAACACTGAAGCTTTCTTT. As protein: CASSLAPGQGNTEAFF.

This clonotype was seen more than once but under ten times. The V gene is TRBV6-6, the J gene TRBJ2-7; D might be TRBD2 (5 bases). V lost 0 bases and J lost 0, with 6 bases in between. Germline CDR1 and CDR2: MNHNY and SVGAGI (reference sequence). This CDR3 is built from 14 residues. CDR3 loop: CASSYSAGSYEQYF. The CDR3 DNA sequence: TGTGCCAGCAGTTACTCGGCGGGCTCCTACGAGCAGTACTTC.

This clonotype came up a few times. The rearrangement links TRBV29-1 to TRBJ1-1; 7 bases align to TRBD1. Germline assignment: CDR1 SQVTM and CDR2 ANQGSEA. The CDR3 sequence is 14 residues long. Germline trimming cut 5 bases from V and 1 base from J; bases unmatched to any gene: 7. The CDR3 loop reads CSVLRQGENTEAFF. In DNA, the CDR3 is TGCAGCGTTTTAAGACAGGGAGAGAACACTGAAGCTTTCTTT.

This clonotype has at least ten counts. The rearrangement links TRBV19 to TRBJ1-4; D call uncertain. Trimming took off 0 bases at V and 7 bases at J, with 12 bases between the two ends. The CDR3 contains 15 residues. Per germline, CDR1 LNHDA and CDR2 SQIVND (reference sequence). CDR3 sequence: CASSIEHTAREKLFF. The CDR3 DNA sequence: TGTGCCAGTAGTATAGAGCATACCGCGCGTGAAAAACTGTTTTTT.

This clonotype was seen only a few times. This chain links TRBV4-3 with TRBJ2-7; 8 nucleotides agree with TRBD2. Unmatched junction bases numbered 4, after V lost 1 base and J lost 2 bases. Germline V gives CDR1 LGHNA, CDR2 YSLEER. The CDR3 consists of 15 residues. CDR3: CASSQVTSGTYEQYF. CDR3 in DNA: TGCGCCAGCAGCCAAGTAACTAGCGGAACCTACGAGCAGTACTTC.

This clonotype came up a few times. The V call is TRBV28, the J call TRBJ2-7, with 10 bases that match TRBD2. Germline V gene data show CDR1 as MDHEN and CDR2 as SYDVKM. The CDR3 is 17 amino acids. V dropped 2 bases and J dropped 2; count of bases not matched to a gene: 9. This CDR3 reads CASSLRLAGEITYEQYF. The CDR3 DNA is TGTGCCAGCAGTTTAAGGCTAGCGGGGGAAATAACCTACGAGCAGTACTTC.

This clonotype appeared a few times. This rearrangement joins TRBV25-1 to TRBJ2-7, with D maybe TRBD1 (5 bases). CDR1 and CDR2 from the germline V gene are MGHDK and SYGVNS. V was trimmed by 3 bases and J by 6 bases, leaving 12 bases between them. This CDR3 has 13 amino acids. CDR3 residues: CASSDFVTAEQYF. The CDR3 DNA reads TGTGCCAGCAGTGATTTTGTGACAGCCGAGCAGTACTTC.

This clonotype was recorded a few times. V usage is TRBV11-1 and J usage is TRBJ2-3; D is undetermined. CDR1 is SGHAT, CDR2 FQDESV, per germline (reference sequence). The V gene lost 6 bases and the J gene lost 3 bases, with 10 bases spanning the gap. The length of the CDR3 is 13 residues. CDR3 region: CASREIGTDTQYF. The CDR3, as DNA: TGTGCCAGCAGAGAGATCGGGACAGATACGCAGTATTTT.

The CDR3 protein is CSARDWRQGAPYEQYF. In DNA form, the CDR3 reads TGCAGTGCTAGAGATTGGAGACAGGGGGCCCCCTACGAGCAGTACTTC. The chain uses TRBV20-1 and TRBJ2-7, with TRBD1 identical over 10 bases. Trimming at V came to 0 bases and at J to 2 bases, leaving 7 bases not matched to a gene. CDR3 length equals 16 residues. CDR1 and CDR2 (germline): DFQATT, SNEGSKA (reference sequence).

This rearrangement joins TRBV27 to TRBJ2-5; TRBD2 matches at 12 bases. In germline, CDR1 is MNHEY, CDR2 SMNVEV (reference sequence). V was pared by 5 bases and J by 5 bases, with 6 bases of the junction left unmatched. The CDR3 runs to 15 residues. In DNA form, the CDR3 reads TGTGCCAGCAGTAAGCCTAGCGGGGGGGCGGAGACCCAGTACTTC. This encodes CASSKPSGGAETQYF.

This clonotype has a count of ten or more. The chain links TRBV7-8 to TRBJ1-4, with 7 bases matching TRBD1. Germline V gene lookup returns CDR1 SGHVS and CDR2 FQNEAQ. The CDR3 consists of 21 residues. Trimming removed 5 bases from V and 8 bases from J; junction bases left unmatched: 29. The DNA of the CDR3 is TGTGCCAGCAGCCCCTTAGTCCTCTCGTCCAACAGGGGACAGTTTATGGAAAAACTGTTTTTT. It yields the protein CASSPLVLSSNRGQFMEKLFF. Together with reference TRBV7-8 and TRBJ1-4, the CDR3 gives the full variable domain: GAGVSQSPRYKVAKRGQDVALRCDPISGHVSLFWYQQALGQGPEFLTYFQNEAQLDKSGLPSDRFFAERPEGSVSTLKIQRTQQEDSAVYLCASSPLVLSSNRGQFMEKLFFGSGTQLSVL.

The chain links TRBV5-5 to TRBJ2-2, with D perhaps matching TRBD1 or TRBD2 (5 bases each). CDR3 length: 16 amino acids. The V end lost 4 bases, the J end lost 6 bases, and 19 bases lay between the germline ends. The germline V gene has CDR1 SGHKS and CDR2 YYEKEE (reference sequence). Here the CDR3 DNA reads TGTGCCAGCAGCAGGGGCGAGGACTTAAGACCCGGGGAGCTGTTTTTT. This translates into CASSRGEDLRPGELFF.

The CDR3 region is CATSRVGGANEKLFF. The CDR3 coding sequence is TGTGCCACCAGCAGAGTCGGAGGGGCTAATGAAAAACTGTTTTTT. The chain employs TRBV15 and TRBJ1-4; D is possibly TRBD1 (5 bases). CDR1 is LNHNV and CDR2 is YYDKDF in the germline V gene (reference sequence). V lost 1 base and J lost 3, with 9 bases in between. This CDR3 contains 15 residues.

The chain joins TRBV5-4 to TRBJ1-3; 7 bases match TRBD1. V trimming: 6 bases; J trimming: 2 bases; junction bases outside the gene matches: 2. Germline-derived CDR1 and CDR2 are SGHNT and YYREEE (reference sequence). The CDR3 covers 13 residues. CDR3 in amino acids: CASNDRAGNTIYF. DNA for the CDR3: TGTGCCAGCAACGACAGGGCTGGAAACACCATATATTTT.

This clonotype was observed at least ten times. This sequence joins TRBV24-1 and TRBJ2-7, with TRBD1 identical over 10 bases. The CDR3 is 12 amino acids. Germline V gene sequence: CDR1 KGHDR, CDR2 SFDVKD. V lost 9 bases and J lost 3; bases outside the gene matches: 1. The CDR3 bases are TGTGCCACCGGGACAGGGGACTACGAGCAGTACTTC. Translation gives CATGTGDYEQYF.